Given below is one TCR beta chain in context. This entry comes from a study of blood T cell repertoires in COVID-19. Overall study: T cells, B-cell-depleted T cells, or PBMCs provided the cDNA or gDNA that served as material.

V lost 4 bases and J lost 8, with 12 bases in between. The CDR3 consists of 13 residues. Germline V lookup: CDR1 SGHRS, CDR2 YFSETQ. Using immunoSEQ multiplex PCR, the repertoire was profiled, and TCRdb retains in-frame clones only, with some absent. The sample lists under 200,000 clones; around 86% were seen once. This sequence joins TRBV5-1 and TRBJ1-4; tentatively, D is TRBD1 (6 bases). This TCR was recovered from a man between 70 and 80 years old who had recovered from COVID-19. Sequencing used peripheral blood. CDR3: CASSPQGREKLFF. The CDR3 DNA reads TGCGCCAGCAGCCCACAGGGAAGGGAAAAACTGTTTTTT.